This T cell receptor (beta chain) originates from a study of early T cells in non-severe SARS-CoV-2 infection. The study's findings and limits: VDJdb matching skewed toward anti-spike CD8 responses, missing private and CD4 specificities.

TCRdb independently ran MiXCR on the 5' RACE reads; one entry per CDR3 protein. The sample includes about 92,000 distinct CDR3 sequences, roughly 14% of them seen just once. This clonotype was observed many times. The antigen remains undetermined. Germline V gene sequence: CDR1 MDHEN, CDR2 SYDVKM. CDR3 length equals 17 residues. V gave up 5 bases and J gave up 4 bases; unmatched junction bases: 10. The sample consisted of whole blood. The rearrangement links TRBV28 to TRBJ2-7; 14 nucleotides match TRBD2. This TCR was sampled from an adult who was a healthcare worker with PCR-confirmed SARS-CoV-2 infection or an uninfected control (not recorded which). The CDR3 DNA reads TGTGCCAGCAGTCCCCGACTAGCGGGAGGGCCGGCGTACGAGCAGTACTTC. It specifies CASSPRLAGGPAYEQYF.